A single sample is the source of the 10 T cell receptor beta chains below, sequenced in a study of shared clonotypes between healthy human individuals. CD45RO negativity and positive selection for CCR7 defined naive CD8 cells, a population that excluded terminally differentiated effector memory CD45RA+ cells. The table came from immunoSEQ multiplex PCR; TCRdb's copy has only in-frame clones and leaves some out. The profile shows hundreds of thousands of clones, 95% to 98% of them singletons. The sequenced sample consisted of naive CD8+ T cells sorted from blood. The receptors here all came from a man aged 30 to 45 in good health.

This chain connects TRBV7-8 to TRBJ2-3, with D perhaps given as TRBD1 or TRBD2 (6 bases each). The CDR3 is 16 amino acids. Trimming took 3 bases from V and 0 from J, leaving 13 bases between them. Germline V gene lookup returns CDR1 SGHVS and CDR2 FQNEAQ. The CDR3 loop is CASSFWGASSTDTQYF. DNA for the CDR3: TGTGCCAGCAGCTTTTGGGGGGCCTCTAGCACAGATACGCAGTATTTT.

The CDR3 nucleotides read TGTGCCAGCAGCCAAGTTCCATTGGGCAATCAGCCCCAGCATTTT. It translates to CASSQVPLGNQPQHF. The rearrangement uses TRBV4-2 and TRBJ1-5; D is ambiguous. The CDR3 contains 15 residues. Germline V gene lookup returns CDR1 LGHNA and CDR2 YNFKEQ. Trimming took off 1 base at V and 2 bases at J, with 9 bases between the two ends.

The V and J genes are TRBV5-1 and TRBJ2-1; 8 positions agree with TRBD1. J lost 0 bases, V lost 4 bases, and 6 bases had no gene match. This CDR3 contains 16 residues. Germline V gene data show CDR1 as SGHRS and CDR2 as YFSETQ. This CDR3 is CASSQGQDSSYNEQFF. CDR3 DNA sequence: TGCGCCAGCAGCCAGGGACAGGATAGCTCCTACAATGAGCAGTTCTTC.

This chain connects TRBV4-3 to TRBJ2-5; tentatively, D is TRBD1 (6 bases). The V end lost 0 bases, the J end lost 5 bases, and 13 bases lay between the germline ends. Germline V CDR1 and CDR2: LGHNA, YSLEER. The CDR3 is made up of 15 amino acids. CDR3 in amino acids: CASSQDRAGDETQYF. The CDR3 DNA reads TGCGCCAGCAGCCAAGATAGGGCAGGGGATGAGACCCAGTACTTC.

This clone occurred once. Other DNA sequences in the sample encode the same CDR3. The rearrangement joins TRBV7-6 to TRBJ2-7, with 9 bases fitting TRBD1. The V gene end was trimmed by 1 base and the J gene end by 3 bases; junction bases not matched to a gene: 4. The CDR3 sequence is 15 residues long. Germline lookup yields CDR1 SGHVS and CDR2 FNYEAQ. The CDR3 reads CASSLEAGQGYEQYF. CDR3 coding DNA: TGTGCCAGCAGCTTAGAAGCGGGACAGGGCTACGAGCAGTACTTC. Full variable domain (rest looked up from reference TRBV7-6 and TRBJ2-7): GAGVSQSPRYKVTKRGQDVALRCDPISGHVSLYWYRQALGQGPEFLTYFNYEAQQDKSGLPNDRFSAERPEGSISTLTIQRTEQRDSAMYRCASSLEAGQGYEQYFGPGTRLTVT.

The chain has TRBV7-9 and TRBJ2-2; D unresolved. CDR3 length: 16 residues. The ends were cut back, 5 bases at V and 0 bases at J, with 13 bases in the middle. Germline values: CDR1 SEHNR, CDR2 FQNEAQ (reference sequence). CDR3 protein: CASSPFFLTNTGELFF. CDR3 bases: TGTGCCAGCAGCCCCTTTTTTCTGACGAACACCGGGGAGCTGTTTTTT.

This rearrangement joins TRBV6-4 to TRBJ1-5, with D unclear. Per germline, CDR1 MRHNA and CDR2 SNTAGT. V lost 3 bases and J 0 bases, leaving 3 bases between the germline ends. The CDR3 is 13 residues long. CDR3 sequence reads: CASSEYSNQPQHF. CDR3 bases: TGTGCCAGCAGTGAGTATAGCAATCAGCCCCAGCATTTT.

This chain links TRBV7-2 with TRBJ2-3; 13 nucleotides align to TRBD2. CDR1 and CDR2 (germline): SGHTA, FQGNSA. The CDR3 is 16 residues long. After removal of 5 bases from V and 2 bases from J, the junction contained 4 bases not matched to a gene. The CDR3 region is CASSGGTSGDTDTQYF. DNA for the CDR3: TGTGCCAGCAGCGGGGGGACTAGCGGGGACACAGATACGCAGTATTTT. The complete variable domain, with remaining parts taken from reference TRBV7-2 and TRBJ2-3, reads GAGVSQSPSNKVTEKGKDVELRCDPISGHTALYWYRQSLGQGLEFLIYFQGNSAPDKSGLPSDRFSAERTGGSVSTLTIQRTQQEDSAVYLCASSGGTSGDTDTQYFGPGTRLTVL.

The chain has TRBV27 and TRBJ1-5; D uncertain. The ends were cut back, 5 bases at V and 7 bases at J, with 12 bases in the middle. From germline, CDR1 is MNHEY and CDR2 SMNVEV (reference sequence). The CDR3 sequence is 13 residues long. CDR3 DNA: TGTGCCAGCAGTCTTAAGCCGGGACAGCCCCAGCATTTT. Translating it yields CASSLKPGQPQHF.

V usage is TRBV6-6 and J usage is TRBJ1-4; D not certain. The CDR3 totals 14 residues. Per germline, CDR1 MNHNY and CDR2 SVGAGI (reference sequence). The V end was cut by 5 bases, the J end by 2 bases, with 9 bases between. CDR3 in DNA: TGTGCCAGCAGTGCGGACGGGACTAATGAAAAACTGTTTTTT. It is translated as CASSADGTNEKLFF.